The T cell receptor beta chain described here comes from a study of shared clonotypes between healthy human individuals. Whole-study results and caveats: Some clonotypes were shared by all four sorted-subset donors, while others were not shared. The non-shared ones had lower generation probabilities than the shared ones. Rarefaction revealed incomplete sorted-subset sequencing despite large depth. Relative to memory subsets, naive subsets generally showed larger estimated richness.

CD45RO-negative cells were positively selected for CCR7, leaving out terminally differentiated effector memory CD45RA+ cells. Assay: immunoSEQ multiplex PCR; the TCRdb copy retains only in-frame clones and omits some. The profile shows roughly 1,800,000 clones, around 96% of them singletons. Worth noting for this clone: The target antigen is unknown.

V dropped 0 bases and J dropped 3 bases, with 6 bases sitting between them. Germline V CDR1 and CDR2: SGHAT, FQNNGV. The CDR3 has 14 amino acids. Sequenced: naive CD8+ T cells sorted from blood. The chain has TRBV11-2 and TRBJ2-1; no clear D. This receptor was obtained from a man between 18 and 29 years old in good health. The CDR3 loop is CASSLDFLYNEQFF. Here the CDR3 DNA reads TGTGCCAGCAGCTTAGACTTCCTCTACAATGAGCAGTTCTTC.